This is a list of T cell receptor beta chains from one sample in a study of cytomegalovirus exposure and HLA in healthy donors. Clones were sequenced by immunoSEQ multiplex PCR, and TCRdb holds only the in-frame ones, with some missing. The table records around 60,000 clones, 90% to 96% of them present only once. Sequencing input: PBMCs. The source is a woman between 18 and 29 years old in good health and CMV-seronegative. Both conserved end residues are part of each CDR3. A D gene is named only where the DNA matches it firmly. Size tells how often a clone was seen (once, few, many) or the class of an expanded clone, and some rows leave it out.

CDR3	DNA	V	J	size	D
CASSVGGLAGSETQYF	TGTGCCAGCAGCGTCGGAGGACTAGCGGGATCTGAGACCCAGTACTTC	TRBV9	TRBJ2-5	-	TRBD2
CASSHSYEQYF	TGTGCCAGCAGTCACTCCTACGAGCAGTACTTC	TRBV6-5	TRBJ2-7	-	-
CASSAEGAARTDTQYF	TGTGCCAGCAGCGCAGAGGGAGCGGCCCGCACAGATACGCAGTATTTT	TRBV5-4	TRBJ2-3	once	-
CAWSVIGGTDEQFF	TGTGCCTGGAGTGTAATCGGCGGGACGGATGAGCAGTTCTTC	TRBV30	TRBJ2-1	-	-
CASSPGGGTLGDTQYF	TGTGCCAGCAGCCCAGGGGGCGGCACCCTGGGAGATACGCAGTATTTT	TRBV11-3	TRBJ2-3	-	TRBD1
CASSLTPGQGYNEQFF	TGCGCCAGCAGCTTGACACCGGGACAGGGGTACAATGAGCAGTTCTTC	TRBV5-1	TRBJ2-1	-	TRBD1
CASSSPGHPGLYGYTF	TGTGCCAGCAGCTCACCGGGACACCCGGGCCTTTATGGCTACACCTTC	TRBV28	TRBJ1-2	-	-
CASSAAPQGRGAYEQYF	TGTGCCAGCAGTGCCGCACCGCAGGGGCGGGGGGCCTACGAGCAGTACTTC	TRBV25-1	TRBJ2-7	once	TRBD2
CASSPRDNYEQYF	TGTGCCAGCTCCCCCCGGGACAACTACGAGCAGTACTTC	TRBV19	TRBJ2-7	-	-
CASSTGLAGPAETQYF	TGTGCCAGCAGCACGGGACTAGCGGGGCCCGCAGAGACCCAGTACTTC	TRBV11-2	TRBJ2-5	once	TRBD2
CASLGGTQPQHF	TGTGCCAGCTTGGGGGGAACTCAGCCCCAGCATTTT	TRBV6-6	TRBJ1-5	-	-
CASTPSGYNEQFF	TGTGCCAGCACCCCAAGCGGCTACAATGAGCAGTTCTTC	TRBV6-5	TRBJ2-1	-	-
CASSQPPRGGPGTGELFF	TGCGCCAGCAGCCAGCCCCCCCGGGGGGGCCCGGGCACCGGGGAGCTGTTTTTT	TRBV4-1	TRBJ2-2	-	TRBD2
CASSEGGTGVGQPQHF	TGTGCCAGCAGTGAAGGCGGGACAGGGGTGGGTCAGCCCCAGCATTTT	TRBV2	TRBJ1-5	-	TRBD1
CAWSPGRGGDIQYF	TGTGCCTGGAGCCCAGGGCGGGGGGGGGACATTCAGTACTTC	TRBV30	TRBJ2-4	once	TRBD2
CASSPIPLAGGQETQYF	TGTGCCAGCAGCCCAATCCCCCTAGCGGGAGGTCAAGAGACCCAGTACTTC	TRBV7-2	TRBJ2-5	-	TRBD2
CASSFGQGNQPQHF	TGTGCCAGCAGTTTCGGACAGGGCAACCAGCCCCAGCATTTT	TRBV27	TRBJ1-5	-	TRBD1
CASSFVNYEQYF	TGTGCCAGCAGCTTTGTTAATTACGAGCAGTACTTC	TRBV7-9	TRBJ2-7	once	-
CASSQDRGRIGAYEQYF	TGCGCCAGCAGCCAAGATCGTGGCAGGATAGGGGCCTACGAGCAGTACTTC	TRBV4-3	TRBJ2-7	-	-
CASSIVGRGNEQFF	TGTGCCAGTAGTATCGTCGGTAGGGGCAATGAGCAGTTCTTC	TRBV19	TRBJ2-1	-	-
CSVGDINLSYF	TGCAGCGTGGGGGACATCAACTTATCGTACTTC	TRBV29-1	TRBJ2-5	-	-
CASSLGGGTEAFF	TGTGCCAGCAGCTTAGGGGGGGGCACTGAAGCTTTCTTT	TRBV7-8	TRBJ1-1	-	-
CASSLEGLGGRETQYF	TGTGCCAGCAGCTTGGAGGGACTAGGCGGTCGAGAGACCCAGTACTTC	TRBV7-9	TRBJ2-5	-	TRBD2
CASSVLAGGETQYF	TGTGCCAGCAGTGTCCTTGCAGGGGGGGAGACCCAGTACTTC	TRBV6-5	TRBJ2-5	-	-
CAISHGQGGYEQYF	TGTGCCATCAGCCACGGACAGGGGGGCTACGAGCAGTACTTC	TRBV10-3	TRBJ2-7	-	TRBD1
CASSSGTGVTGELFF	TGTGCCAGCAGCTCCGGGACAGGGGTCACCGGGGAGCTGTTTTTT	TRBV7-6	TRBJ2-2	-	TRBD1
CASSQERGGQETQYF	TGCGCCAGCAGCCAAGAGCGGGGGGGCCAAGAGACCCAGTACTTC	TRBV4-3	TRBJ2-5	-	TRBD2
CASGWTTTTSGGRQFF	TGTGCTAGTGGTTGGACCACCACGACTAGCGGGGGGAGGCAGTTCTTC	TRBV12-5	TRBJ2-1	-	TRBD2
CASSLTGLVNNEQFF	TGTGCCAGCAGCTTAACGGGACTAGTCAACAATGAGCAGTTCTTC	TRBV5-4	TRBJ2-1	once	TRBD2
CASSYGHSGNTIYF	TGTGCCAGCAGTTACGGCCACTCTGGAAACACCATATATTTT	TRBV6-5	TRBJ1-3	-	-